The sequence of this T cell receptor (beta chain) was determined in a study of T-cell memory formation after mild COVID-19. Trimming cost V 0 bases and J 3 bases, with 12 bases left between them. The CDR3 has 15 amino acids. Germline assignment: CDR1 LGHNA and CDR2 YSLEER. Using its own MiXCR run on the 5' RACE reads, TCRdb lists one record per CDR3 protein. The profile shows about 290,000 distinct CDR3 sequences, around 15% of them singletons. The sequencing sample was made of PBMCs or a T cell subset sorted from them (not recorded which). The chain carries TRBV4-3 and TRBJ2-7; a weak D match, TRBD2 (7 bases). The clonotype originates from a man aged 18 to 35 who had mild COVID-19 (a few samples of this study predate the infection). Cell type and time point are not known. CDR3 coding DNA: TGCGCCAGCAGCCAAGATAAGGGGGGGGGCTACGAGCAGTACTTC. Amino acids: CASSQDKGGGYEQYF.